This T cell receptor (beta chain) was found in a study of CD8 T cells in ankylosing spondylitis. This clonotype was seen ten or more times. Its antigen remains unidentified. Germline trimming cut 5 bases from V and 3 bases from J; bases unmatched to any gene: 13. In germline, CDR1 is SGHNT, CDR2 YENEEA. The CDR3 covers 17 residues. It was by quantitative 5'-RACE with molecular barcodes that TCR beta libraries were made. From the 5' RACE reads, TCRdb called clonotypes with MiXCR, one entry per CDR3 protein. This sample has fewer than 400,000 distinct CDR3 sequences, with roughly 8% found just once. Whole-study findings and limits: In ankylosing spondylitis blood, a motif of roughly 8 highly homologous TCR beta variants appeared characteristic. In the blood and synovial fluid of reactive arthritis, some motif variants had been previously reported. Reported data indicate significant enrichment of disease-linked clones within matched ankylosing spondylitis synovial fluid.

The source is a male donor with ankylosing spondylitis. The genes are TRBV11-3 and TRBJ2-5, with TRBD1 identical over 9 bases. The specimen sequenced was blood, either unsorted or a sorted T cell fraction (not recorded which). The CDR3: CASSPGQDRGWKETQYF. CDR3 nucleotide sequence: TGTGCCAGCAGCCCGGGGCAGGACAGGGGTTGGAAAGAGACCCAGTACTTC.